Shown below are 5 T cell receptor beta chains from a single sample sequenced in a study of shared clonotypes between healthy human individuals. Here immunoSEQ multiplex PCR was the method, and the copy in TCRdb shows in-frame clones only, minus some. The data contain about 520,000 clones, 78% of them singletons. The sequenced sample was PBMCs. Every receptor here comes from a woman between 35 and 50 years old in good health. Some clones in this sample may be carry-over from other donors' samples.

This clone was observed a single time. The CDR3 region is CASSYPGLRENQPQHF. In nucleotides, the CDR3 is TGTGCCAGCAGCTACCCCGGCCTAAGGGAGAATCAGCCCCAGCATTTT. The V and J genes are TRBV28 and TRBJ1-5; D is undetermined. Germline V gives CDR1 MDHEN, CDR2 SYDVKM. The CDR3 has 16 residues. V was shortened by 6 bases and J by 4 bases, with 19 bases between the two germline ends.

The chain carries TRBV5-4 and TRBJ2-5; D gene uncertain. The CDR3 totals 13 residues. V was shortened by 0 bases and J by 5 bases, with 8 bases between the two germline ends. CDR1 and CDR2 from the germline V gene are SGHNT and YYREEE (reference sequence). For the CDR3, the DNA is TGTGCCAGCAGCTTGGGGCCTGGGGAGACCCAGTACTTC. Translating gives CASSLGPGETQYF.

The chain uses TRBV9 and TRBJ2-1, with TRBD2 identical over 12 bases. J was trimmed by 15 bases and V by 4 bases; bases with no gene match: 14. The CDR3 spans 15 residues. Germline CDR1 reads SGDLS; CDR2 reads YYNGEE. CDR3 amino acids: CASSPPTSGSQTLFF. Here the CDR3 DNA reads TGTGCCAGCAGCCCCCCGACTAGCGGGAGCCAAACCCTGTTCTTC.

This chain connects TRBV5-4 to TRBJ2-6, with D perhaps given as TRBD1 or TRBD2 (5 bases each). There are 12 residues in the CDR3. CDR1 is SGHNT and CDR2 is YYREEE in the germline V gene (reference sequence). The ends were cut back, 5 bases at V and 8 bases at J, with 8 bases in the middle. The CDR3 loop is CASRRGTNVLTF. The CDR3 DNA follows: TGTGCCAGCAGGAGGGGAACCAACGTCCTGACTTTC.

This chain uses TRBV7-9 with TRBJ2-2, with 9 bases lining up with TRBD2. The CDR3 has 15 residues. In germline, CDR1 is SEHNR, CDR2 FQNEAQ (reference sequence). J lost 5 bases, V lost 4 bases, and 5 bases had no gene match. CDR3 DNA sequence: TGTGCCAGCAGCTCACGGACTAGCGAGACCGGGGAGCTGTTTTTT. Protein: CASSSRTSETGELFF.